Listed below are T cell receptor beta chains from one sample, sequenced in a study of CD8 T cells in Susac syndrome. TCRdb itself ran the immunoSEQ multiplex PCR reads through MiXCR, one entry per CDR3 protein. Of about 160,000 distinct CDR3 sequences listed, just over 90% were seen once; the top ten hold 0.08%. Sequencing was performed on CD4+ T cells from PBMCs. Receptors originate from a human donor in good health. CDR3s include the opening cysteine and the closing phenylalanine or tryptophan. D genes are given only for firm matches. Rows may omit the clone size; those that give it use once, few, many or a size class.

TRBJ1-5	NA	TRBV29-1	NA	TGCAGCGTTGCGTGGACAAATAGCAATCAGCCCCAGCATTTT	CSVAWTNSNQPQHF
TRBJ2-3	NA	TRBV7-2	NA	TGTGCCAGCCGAGGAGGGGCTCCCTTCACAGATACGCAGTATTTT	CASRGGAPFTDTQYF
TRBJ1-2	NA	TRBV5-1	NA	TGCGCCAGCCGAACGGGCCCCATGAGAGGCTACACCTTC	CASRTGPMRGYTF
TRBJ1-1	NA	TRBV29-1	TRBD1	TGCAGCGTTGCACAGGGGAACACCGAAGCTTTCTTT	CSVAQGNTEAFF
TRBJ2-1	NA	TRBV28	NA	TGTGCCAGCAGTTCAATCTCTCTGAATGGCGCAAAGCAGTTCTTC	CASSSISLNGAKQFF
TRBJ2-1	NA	TRBV5-1	TRBD2	TGCGCCAGCAGCTTGGGACTAGCGGGCGTGCAGTTCTTC	CASSLGLAGVQFF
TRBJ2-7	once	TRBV30	TRBD1	TGTGCCTGGAGTGAAAGGGGGCGGCAGTACTTC	CAWSERGRQYF
TRBJ1-5	NA	TRBV21-1	NA	TGTGCCAGCAGGAATCAGCCCCAGCATTTT	CASRNQPQHF
TRBJ2-1	NA	TRBV20-1	NA	TGCAGATCCATTAGGCGGGACTCCTACAATGAGCAGTTCTTC	CRSIRRDSYNEQFF
TRBJ2-2	NA	TRBV5-1	TRBD1	TGCGCCAGCAGACCGGCGACAGGGCAAGGCACCGGGGAGCTGTTTTTT	CASRPATGQGTGELFF
TRBJ1-3	once	TRBV23-1	NA	TGCGCCAGCAGCCGGCATCCGGATCCAAGCTCTGGAAACACCATATATTTT	CASSRHPDPSSGNTIYF
TRBJ1-4	NA	TRBV18	NA	TGTGCCAGCTCACGGGGGACGGGTGAAAAACTGTTTTTT	CASSRGTGEKLFF
TRBJ1-1	NA	TRBV7-3	TRBD1	TGTGCCAGCAGCACCGGGACAGCGAACACTGAAGCTTTCTTT	CASSTGTANTEAFF
TRBJ1-1	NA	TRBV28	NA	TGTGCCAGCGCGTGGAACACTGAAGCTTTCTTT	CASAWNTEAFF
TRBJ1-2	NA	TRBV6-1	NA	TGTGCCAGCAGGATCTTTAGACAGCGCGGTGGAGGCTACACCTTC	CASRIFRQRGGGYTF
TRBJ2-1	NA	TRBV9	TRBD2	TGTGCCAGCCGTCGATTGAGCGGGAGTAACTACAATGAGCAGTTCTTC	CASRRLSGSNYNEQFF
TRBJ1-1	few	TRBV7-9	TRBD1	TGTGCCAGCAGCTTGACAGGGACGGGCACTGAAGCTTTCTTT	CASSLTGTGTEAFF
TRBJ2-5	NA	TRBV20-1	TRBD2	TGCAGTGCCCCCCAGCGGGGGGGAGAGACCCAGTACTTC	CSAPQRGGETQYF
TRBJ2-3	NA	TRBV5-4	NA	TGTGCCAGCAGCTTGGGGCCATCGGAAGATACGCAGTATTTT	CASSLGPSEDTQYF
TRBJ2-1	NA	TRBV9	NA	TGTGCCAGCAGCACCGGGACCTCCTCCTACAATGAGCAGTTCTTC	CASSTGTSSYNEQFF
TRBJ2-1	NA	TRBV7-9	NA	TGTGCCAGCAGGCCCCGGGGCAGCTCCTACAATGAGCAGTTCTTC	CASRPRGSSYNEQFF
TRBJ2-7	NA	TRBV10-3	NA	TGTGCCATCAGTGACCACGGGGACGGACCTCCCCACGAGCAGTACTTC	CAISDHGDGPPHEQYF
TRBJ2-7	NA	TRBV20-1	TRBD2	TGCAGTGTTCCGGACCCGCGGGGGGCCTACGAGCAGTACTTC	CSVPDPRGAYEQYF